The rows below give T cell receptor beta chains drawn from one sample of a study of blood T cell repertoires in COVID-19. The data were produced by immunoSEQ multiplex PCR, yet TCRdb's version contains in-frame clones alone and is incomplete. The sample comprises about 220,000 clones, around four fifths of which are singletons, and 5.2% rests with the top ten. Material: peripheral blood. These receptors were taken from a woman in her sixties or seventies with COVID-19, enrolled during active disease. CDR3s include the opening cysteine and the closing phenylalanine or tryptophan. A D gene is named only where the DNA matches it firmly. Some rows mark clone size as missing; the rest say once, few, many or name a class of expanded clone.

v_gene,abundance,j_gene,d_gene,CDR3nt,CDR3aa
TRBV18,.,TRBJ1-1,.,TGTGCCAGCTCACTTCACAGGGAAAGGACTGAAGCTTTCTTT,CASSLHRERTEAFF
TRBV28,.,TRBJ1-5,.,TGTGCCAGCAGCCCCCCCGGGAGCTGGCCCCAGCATTTT,CASSPPGSWPQHF
TRBV5-6,.,TRBJ2-3,.,TGTGCCAGCAGCTGGACTCGCGGTGACACAGATACGCAGTATTTT,CASSWTRGDTDTQYF
TRBV6-6,.,TRBJ1-1,TRBD1,TGTGCCAGCAGTCAACTAAGGACAGGGGGCACGAACACTGAAGCTTTCTTT,CASSQLRTGGTNTEAFF
TRBV19,.,TRBJ2-7,TRBD1,TGTGCCAGTAGTAGGGAGACAGGGGATTACGAGCAGTACTTC,CASSRETGDYEQYF
TRBV19,.,TRBJ1-5,TRBD1,TGTGCCACCCGGGCCGGGACAGGGGGCGGGCGCAATCAGCCCCAGCATTTT,CATRAGTGGGRNQPQHF
TRBV5-4,.,TRBJ2-2,.,TGTGCCAGCAGCCGGGGACATCCTGGAGACACCGGGGAGCTGTTTTTT,CASSRGHPGDTGELFF
TRBV10-2,once,TRBJ2-1,.,TGCGCCAGCAGTGGGCTAGCTTTCTCCACCGATGAGCAGTTCTTC,CASSGLAFSTDEQFF
TRBV3-1/TRBV3-2,.,TRBJ2-3,TRBD2,TGTGCCAGCAGCCAAGCGGGGCTAGCGGGCACAGATACGCAGTATTTT,CASSQAGLAGTDTQYF
TRBV19,.,TRBJ2-5,TRBD2,TGTGCCAGTAGTATCGGAGCTAGCGGGAGGACAGAGACCCAGTACTTC,CASSIGASGRTETQYF
TRBV6-7,.,TRBJ2-4,.,TGTGCCAGCAGTTACTGCCGGGGTAGCAAAGCCAAAAACATTCAGTACTTC,CASSYCRGSKAKNIQYF
TRBV27,.,TRBJ2-3,TRBD2,TGTGCCAGCAGCCCGTGGGCGGGGGAAGCAGATACGCAGTATTTT,CASSPWAGEADTQYF
TRBV6-5,.,TRBJ1-2,.,TGTGCCAGCAACCCCCGAGGGGAGGGTAGATACGGCTACACCTTC,CASNPRGEGRYGYTF
TRBV6-5,.,TRBJ2-7,TRBD1,TGTGCCAGCAGTAGGACAGGGACGCACGAGCAGTACTTC,CASSRTGTHEQYF
TRBV7-8,.,TRBJ1-5,TRBD1,TGTGCCAGCAGCTCGGGACAGGGTGCGTTCAATCAGCCCCAGCATTTT,CASSSGQGAFNQPQHF
TRBV6-5,.,TRBJ2-2,TRBD2,TGTGCCAGCAGTTACTCGTCTAGCGGCAGGACGGAGCTGTTTTTT,CASSYSSSGRTELFF
TRBV19,.,TRBJ1-2,.,TGTGCCAGTATGGGCCCGCTAAACTATGGCTACACCTTC,CASMGPLNYGYTF
TRBV28,.,TRBJ1-2,TRBD1,TGTGCCACCGACCGGACAGGGAACTATGGCTACACCTTC,CATDRTGNYGYTF
TRBV4-1,.,TRBJ1-1,.,TGCGCCAGCAGCCAAGAGATCGGTGGGAGCGAAGCTTTCTTT,CASSQEIGGSEAFF
TRBV27,.,TRBJ1-6,.,TGTGCCAGCAGTTCTAAGCCCCCGCAGGGGTCCTATAATTCACCCCTCCACTTT,CASSSKPPQGSYNSPLHF
TRBV29-1,.,TRBJ2-7,TRBD2,TGCAGCGTTGAATTAGGACTAGCTTCGAGGTACGAGCAGTACTTC,CSVELGLASRYEQYF
TRBV7-2,.,TRBJ1-5,TRBD1,TGTGCCAGCAGCTTAGACGACAGGGTGTCGTCCCAGCATTTT,CASSLDDRVSSQHF
TRBV28,.,TRBJ2-7,TRBD1,TGTGCCAGCAGCTCCCCGGACAGGGCAACCTACGAGCAGTACTTC,CASSSPDRATYEQYF
TRBV3-1/TRBV3-2,.,TRBJ2-1,TRBD1,TGTGCCAGCAGCCAAGGCGCGATAATGGACAGGAAATCCTACAATGAGCAGTTCTTC,CASSQGAIMDRKSYNEQFF
TRBV28,.,TRBJ2-7,.,TGTGCCAGCAGTTTTGGAGGGTCGGGCGAGCAGTACTTC,CASSFGGSGEQYF
TRBV19,.,TRBJ1-2,TRBD1,TGTGCCAGTAGTCATCTGTTGGGCAGGGGGAATGGCTACACCTTC,CASSHLLGRGNGYTF
TRBV5-1,.,TRBJ1-1,.,TGCGCCAGCAGCTTCATGAGGGATGCAAGGAACACTGAAGCTTTCTTT,CASSFMRDARNTEAFF
TRBV6-5,.,TRBJ2-7,TRBD1,TGTGCCAGCAGTTACTCTGCCGACAGGGCTTCCTACGAGCAGTACTTC,CASSYSADRASYEQYF
TRBV11-2,.,TRBJ2-4,TRBD2,TGTGCCAGCAGCCCCGGCGGGGGAGCCAAAAACATTCAGTACTTC,CASSPGGGAKNIQYF
TRBV29-1,.,TRBJ2-5,TRBD1,TGCAGCGTTGTACTCCCCGCGGGACAGGGCCAAGAGACCCAGTACTTC,CSVVLPAGQGQETQYF
TRBV28,.,TRBJ2-7,TRBD1,TGTGCCAGCAGTTTAGATATAGGACAGGGAAATTGGTACTTC,CASSLDIGQGNWYF
TRBV4-3,few,TRBJ2-2,.,TGCGCCAGCAGTTATGACTCGAACACCGGGGAGCTGTTTTTT,CASSYDSNTGELFF
TRBV5-1,.,TRBJ1-5,.,TGCGCCAGCAGCATATCCGGCAATCAGCCCCAGCATTTT,CASSISGNQPQHF
TRBV7-9,once,TRBJ1-3,TRBD1,TGTGCCAGCAGCGACAGGGAGGGAAACACCATATATTTT,CASSDREGNTIYF
TRBV19,once,TRBJ2-3,.,TGTGCCACCAGGCAGGGGAGCACAGATACGCAGTATTTT,CATRQGSTDTQYF
TRBV27,.,TRBJ1-5,TRBD1,TGTGCCAGCAGTAGAAGACAGGGGGTAGGTCAGCCCCAGCATTTT,CASSRRQGVGQPQHF
TRBV7-7,.,TRBJ2-1,TRBD2,TGTGCCAGCAGCTTCGGACAGAGTTCCGGACTAGCGCCGAGCTCCTACAATGAGCAGTTCTTC,CASSFGQSSGLAPSSYNEQFF